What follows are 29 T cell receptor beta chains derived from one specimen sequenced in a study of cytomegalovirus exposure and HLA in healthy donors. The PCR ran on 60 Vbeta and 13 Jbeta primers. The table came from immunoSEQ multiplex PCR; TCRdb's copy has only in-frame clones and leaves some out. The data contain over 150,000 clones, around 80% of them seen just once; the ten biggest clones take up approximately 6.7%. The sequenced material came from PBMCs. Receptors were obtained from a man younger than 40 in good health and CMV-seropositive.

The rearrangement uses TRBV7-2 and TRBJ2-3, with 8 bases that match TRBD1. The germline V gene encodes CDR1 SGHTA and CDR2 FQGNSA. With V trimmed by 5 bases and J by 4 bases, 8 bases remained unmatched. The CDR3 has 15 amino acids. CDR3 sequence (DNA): TGTGCCAGCAGCCCGGGACAGGCATACCCAGATACGCAGTATTTT. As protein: CASSPGQAYPDTQYF.

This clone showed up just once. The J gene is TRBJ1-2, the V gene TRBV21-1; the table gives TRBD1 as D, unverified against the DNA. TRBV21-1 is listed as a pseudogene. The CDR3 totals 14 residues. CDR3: CASSNRAGGYSYTF. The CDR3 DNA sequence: TGTGCCAGCAGCAATAGGGCAGGGGGCTATTCTTACACCTTC.

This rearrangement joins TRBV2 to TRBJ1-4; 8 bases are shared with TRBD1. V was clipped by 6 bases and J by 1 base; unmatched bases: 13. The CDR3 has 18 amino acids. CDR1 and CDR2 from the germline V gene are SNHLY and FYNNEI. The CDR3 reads CASREGAGGTRTNEKLFF. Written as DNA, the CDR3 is TGTGCCAGCAGGGAGGGGGCAGGGGGCACTAGAACTAATGAAAAACTGTTTTTT.

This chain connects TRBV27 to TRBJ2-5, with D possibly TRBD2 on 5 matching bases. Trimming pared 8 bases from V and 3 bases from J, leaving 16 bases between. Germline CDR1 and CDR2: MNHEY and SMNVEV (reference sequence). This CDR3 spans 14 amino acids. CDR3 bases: TGTGCCAGCCCAAATAACCGGGGTAAAGAGACCCAGTACTTC. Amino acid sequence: CASPNNRGKETQYF.

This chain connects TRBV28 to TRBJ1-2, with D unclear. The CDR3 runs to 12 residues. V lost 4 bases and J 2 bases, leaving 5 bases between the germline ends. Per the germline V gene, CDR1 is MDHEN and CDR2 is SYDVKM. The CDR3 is CASSSVNYGYTF. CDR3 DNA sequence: TGTGCCAGCAGTTCGGTAAACTATGGCTACACCTTC.

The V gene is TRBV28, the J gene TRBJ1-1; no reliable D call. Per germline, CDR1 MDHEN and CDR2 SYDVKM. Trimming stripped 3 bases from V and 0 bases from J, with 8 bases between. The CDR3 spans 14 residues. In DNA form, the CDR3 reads TGTGCCAGCAGTTTTTACTCAATGAACACTGAAGCTTTCTTT. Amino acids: CASSFYSMNTEAFF.

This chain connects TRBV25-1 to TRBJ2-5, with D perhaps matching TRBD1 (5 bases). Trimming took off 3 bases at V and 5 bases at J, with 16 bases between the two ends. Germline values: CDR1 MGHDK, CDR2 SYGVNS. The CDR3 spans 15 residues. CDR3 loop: CASSDVMGRVETQYF. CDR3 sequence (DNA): TGTGCCAGCAGTGACGTAATGGGGCGAGTGGAGACCCAGTACTTC. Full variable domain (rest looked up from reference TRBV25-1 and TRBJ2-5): EADIYQTPRYLVIGTGKKITLECSQTMGHDKMYWYQQDPGMELHLIHYSYGVNSTEKGDLSSESTVSRIRTEHFPLTLESARPSHTSQYLCASSDVMGRVETQYFGPGTRLLVL.

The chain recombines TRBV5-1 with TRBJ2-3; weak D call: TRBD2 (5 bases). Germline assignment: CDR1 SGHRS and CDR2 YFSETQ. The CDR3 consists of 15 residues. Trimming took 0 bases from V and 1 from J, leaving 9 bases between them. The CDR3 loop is CASSLEAVGTDTQYF. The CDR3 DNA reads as TGCGCCAGCAGCTTGGAAGCGGTAGGCACAGATACGCAGTATTTT.

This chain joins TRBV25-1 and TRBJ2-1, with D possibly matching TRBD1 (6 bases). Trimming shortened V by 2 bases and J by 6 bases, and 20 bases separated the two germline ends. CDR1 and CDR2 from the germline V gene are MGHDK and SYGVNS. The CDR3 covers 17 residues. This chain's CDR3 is CASSETRIGGVGNEQFF. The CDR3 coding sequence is TGTGCCAGCAGTGAAACACGTATTGGGGGCGTGGGCAATGAGCAGTTCTTC.

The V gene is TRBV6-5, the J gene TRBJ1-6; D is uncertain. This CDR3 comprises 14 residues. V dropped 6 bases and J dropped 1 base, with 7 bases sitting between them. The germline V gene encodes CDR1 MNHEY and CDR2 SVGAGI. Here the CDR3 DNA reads TGTGCCAGCAGGCGTGCGTCCTATAATTCACCCCTCCACTTT. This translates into CASRRASYNSPLHF.

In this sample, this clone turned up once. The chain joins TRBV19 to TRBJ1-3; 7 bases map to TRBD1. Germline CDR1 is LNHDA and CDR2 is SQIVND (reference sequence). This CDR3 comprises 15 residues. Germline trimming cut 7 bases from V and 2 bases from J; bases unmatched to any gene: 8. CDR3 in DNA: TGTGCCAGTACCCCCGGGCAGGGGGCTGGAAACACCATATATTTT. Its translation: CASTPGQGAGNTIYF.

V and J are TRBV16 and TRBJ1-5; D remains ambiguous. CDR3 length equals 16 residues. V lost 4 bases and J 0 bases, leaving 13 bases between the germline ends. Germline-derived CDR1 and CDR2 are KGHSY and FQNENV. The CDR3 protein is CASSPGAAYSNQPQHF. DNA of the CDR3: TGTGCCAGCAGCCCCGGTGCCGCATATAGCAATCAGCCCCAGCATTTT.

This CDR3 reads CASSIPGGSGRENEQFF. In DNA, the CDR3 is TGTGCCAGCAGTATCCCCGGGGGTAGCGGGAGGGAAAATGAGCAGTTCTTC. This chain links TRBV27 with TRBJ2-1, with 11 bases matching TRBD2. Trimming cost V 5 bases and J 7 bases; bases outside gene matches: 13. CDR3 length equals 17 residues. Looked up from germline, CDR1 is MNHEY and CDR2 is SMNVEV (reference sequence).

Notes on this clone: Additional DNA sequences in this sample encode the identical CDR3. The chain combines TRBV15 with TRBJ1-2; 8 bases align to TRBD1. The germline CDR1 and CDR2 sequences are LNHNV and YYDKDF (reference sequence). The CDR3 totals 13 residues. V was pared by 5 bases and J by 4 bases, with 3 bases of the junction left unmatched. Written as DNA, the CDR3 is TGTGCCACCAGCTCCGACAGGGGCTATGGCTACACCTTC. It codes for CATSSDRGYGYTF.

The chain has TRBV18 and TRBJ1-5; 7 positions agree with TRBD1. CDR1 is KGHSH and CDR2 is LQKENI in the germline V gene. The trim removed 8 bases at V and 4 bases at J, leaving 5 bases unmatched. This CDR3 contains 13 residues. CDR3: CASATGANQPQHF. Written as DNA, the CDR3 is TGTGCCAGCGCTACAGGGGCAAATCAGCCCCAGCATTTT.

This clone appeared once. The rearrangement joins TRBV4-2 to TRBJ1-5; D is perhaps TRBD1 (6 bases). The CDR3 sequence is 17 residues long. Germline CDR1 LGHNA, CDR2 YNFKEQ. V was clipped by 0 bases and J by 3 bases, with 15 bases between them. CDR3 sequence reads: CASSQDKGRGNNQPQHF. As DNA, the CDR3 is TGTGCCAGCAGCCAAGATAAGGGCAGGGGAAACAATCAGCCCCAGCATTTT.

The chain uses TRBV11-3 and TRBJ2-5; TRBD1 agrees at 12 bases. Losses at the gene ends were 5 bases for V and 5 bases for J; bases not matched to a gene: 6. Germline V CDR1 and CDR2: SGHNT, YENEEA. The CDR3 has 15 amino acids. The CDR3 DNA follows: TGTGCCAGCAGCAGCGGGACAGGGGGCGATGAGACCCAGTACTTC. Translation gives CASSSGTGGDETQYF.

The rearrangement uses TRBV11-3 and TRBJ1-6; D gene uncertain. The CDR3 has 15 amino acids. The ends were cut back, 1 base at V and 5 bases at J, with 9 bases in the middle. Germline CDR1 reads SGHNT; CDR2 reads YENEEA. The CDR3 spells CASSLGWADNSPLHF. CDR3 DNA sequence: TGTGCCAGCAGCTTAGGGTGGGCAGATAATTCACCCCTCCACTTT.

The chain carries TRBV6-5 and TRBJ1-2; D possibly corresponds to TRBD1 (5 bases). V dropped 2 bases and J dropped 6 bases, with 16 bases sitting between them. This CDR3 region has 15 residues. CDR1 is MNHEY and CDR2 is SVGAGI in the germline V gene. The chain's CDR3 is CASSYGGVGQDGYTF. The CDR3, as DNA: TGTGCCAGCAGTTACGGAGGGGTTGGGCAAGATGGCTACACCTTC.

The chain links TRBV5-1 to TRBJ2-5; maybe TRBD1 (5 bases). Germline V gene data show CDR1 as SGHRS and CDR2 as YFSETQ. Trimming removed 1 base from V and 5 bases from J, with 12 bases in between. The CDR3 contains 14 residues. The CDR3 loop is CASSLSGFGETQYF. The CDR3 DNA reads TGCGCCAGCAGCTTGTCAGGGTTCGGGGAGACCCAGTACTTC.

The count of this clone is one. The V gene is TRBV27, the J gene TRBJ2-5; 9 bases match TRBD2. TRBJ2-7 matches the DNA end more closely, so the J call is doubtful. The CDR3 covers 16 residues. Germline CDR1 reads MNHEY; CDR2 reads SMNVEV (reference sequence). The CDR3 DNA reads TGTGCCAGCAGTTCCCCAGGGGCGGGGGGGGAGTACGAGCAGTACTTC. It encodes CASSSPGAGGEYEQYF.

CDR3 in DNA: TGTGCCAGCAGCCACGGGGACAGACAACCCAACACCGGGGAGCTGTTTTTT. It yields the protein CASSHGDRQPNTGELFF. This rearrangement joins TRBV7-2 to TRBJ2-2, with 7 bases fitting TRBD1. Germline CDR1 reads SGHTA; CDR2 reads FQGNSA. The CDR3 spans 17 residues. The junction had 11 bases not matched to a gene; V was cut back by 5 bases and J by 2 bases.

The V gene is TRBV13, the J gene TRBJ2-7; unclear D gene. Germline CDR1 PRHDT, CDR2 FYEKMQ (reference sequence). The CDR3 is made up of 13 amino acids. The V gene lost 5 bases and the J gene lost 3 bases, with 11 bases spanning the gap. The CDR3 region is CASSPPYYYEQYF. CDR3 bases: TGTGCCAGCAGCCCTCCCTACTACTACGAGCAGTACTTC. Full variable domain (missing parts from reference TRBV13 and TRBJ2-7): AAGVIQSPRHLIKEKRETATLKCYPIPRHDTVYWYQQGPGQDPQFLISFYEKMQSDKGSIPDRFSAQQFSDYHSELNMSSLELGDSALYFCASSPPYYYEQYFGPGTRLTVT.

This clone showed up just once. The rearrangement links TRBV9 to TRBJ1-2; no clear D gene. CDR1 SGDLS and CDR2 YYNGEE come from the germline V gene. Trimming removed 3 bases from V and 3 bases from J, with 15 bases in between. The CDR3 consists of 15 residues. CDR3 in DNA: TGTGCCAGCAGCGGACCGCTGAGGCGCTACTATGGCTACACCTTC. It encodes CASSGPLRRYYGYTF.

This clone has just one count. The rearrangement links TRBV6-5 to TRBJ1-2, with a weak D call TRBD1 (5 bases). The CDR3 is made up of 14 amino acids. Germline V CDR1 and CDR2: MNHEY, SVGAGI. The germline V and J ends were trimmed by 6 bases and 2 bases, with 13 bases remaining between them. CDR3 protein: CASSYGGRNYGYTF. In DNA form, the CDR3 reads TGTGCCAGCAGCTACGGGGGGAGGAACTATGGCTACACCTTC.

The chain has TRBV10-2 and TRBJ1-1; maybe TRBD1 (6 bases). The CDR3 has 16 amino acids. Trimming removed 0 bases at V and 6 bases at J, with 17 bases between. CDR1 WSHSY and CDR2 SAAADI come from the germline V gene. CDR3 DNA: TGCGCCAGCAGTGAGTCGGGGGCAGCGCGTGGGGCTGAAGCTTTCTTT. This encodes CASSESGAARGAEAFF.

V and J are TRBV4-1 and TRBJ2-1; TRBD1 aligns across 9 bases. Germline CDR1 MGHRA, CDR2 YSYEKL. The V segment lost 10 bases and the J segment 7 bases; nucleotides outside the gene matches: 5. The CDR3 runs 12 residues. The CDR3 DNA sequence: TGCGCCACCAGGGACAGGGTAAATGAGCAGTTCTTC. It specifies CATRDRVNEQFF.

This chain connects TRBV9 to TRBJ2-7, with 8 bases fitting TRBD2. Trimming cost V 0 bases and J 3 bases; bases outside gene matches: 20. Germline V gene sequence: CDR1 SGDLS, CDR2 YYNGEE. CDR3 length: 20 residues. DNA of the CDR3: TGTGCCAGCAGCGTAGCTGCGGAGGGGGGGGGTAGCGGGACGCGCTACGAGCAGTACTTC. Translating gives CASSVAAEGGGSGTRYEQYF.

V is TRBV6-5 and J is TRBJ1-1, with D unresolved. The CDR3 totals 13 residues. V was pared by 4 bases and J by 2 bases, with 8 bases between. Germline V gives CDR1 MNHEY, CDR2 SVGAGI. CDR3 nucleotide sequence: TGTGCCAGCAGTTTGGAGGGTAACACTGAAGCTTTCTTT. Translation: CASSLEGNTEAFF.